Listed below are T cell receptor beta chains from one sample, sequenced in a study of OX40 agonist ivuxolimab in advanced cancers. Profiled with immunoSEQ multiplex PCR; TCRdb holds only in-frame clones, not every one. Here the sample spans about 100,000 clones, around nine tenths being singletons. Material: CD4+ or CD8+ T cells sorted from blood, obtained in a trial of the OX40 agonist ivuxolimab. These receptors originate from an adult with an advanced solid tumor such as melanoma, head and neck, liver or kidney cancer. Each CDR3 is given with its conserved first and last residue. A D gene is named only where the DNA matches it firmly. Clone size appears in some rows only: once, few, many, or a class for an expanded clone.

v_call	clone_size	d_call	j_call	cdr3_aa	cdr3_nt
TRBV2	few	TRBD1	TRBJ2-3	CASRAGQGSDTQYF	TGTGCCAGCAGGGCCGGACAGGGTTCAGATACGCAGTATTTT
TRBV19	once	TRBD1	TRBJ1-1	CASRNPGQANTEAFF	TGTGCCAGTAGGAACCCGGGACAGGCAAACACTGAAGCTTTCTTT
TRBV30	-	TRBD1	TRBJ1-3	CAWSPADRVIGNTIYF	TGTGCCTGGAGTCCGGCTGACAGGGTTATTGGAAACACCATATATTTT
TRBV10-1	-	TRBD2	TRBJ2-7	CASSFSGSYEQYF	TGCGCCAGCAGTTTTAGCGGGAGCTACGAGCAGTACTTC
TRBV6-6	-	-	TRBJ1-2	CASSYSAEYGYTF	TGTGCCAGCAGTTACTCGGCAGAATATGGCTACACCTTC
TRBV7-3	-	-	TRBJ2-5	CASSPDPFETQYF	TGTGCCAGCAGCCCTGACCCTTTCGAGACCCAGTACTTC
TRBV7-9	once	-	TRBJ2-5	CASSKLTNQETQYF	TGTGCCAGCAGCAAACTGACAAACCAAGAGACCCAGTACTTC
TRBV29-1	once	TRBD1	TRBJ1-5	CSVAGQANQPQHF	TGCAGCGTTGCAGGACAGGCCAATCAGCCCCAGCATTTT
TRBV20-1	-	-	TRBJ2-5	CSAREGRQYF	TGCAGTGCTAGAGAGGGACGTCAGTACTTC
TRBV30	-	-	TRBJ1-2	CAWSVGRTAHGYTF	TGTGCCTGGAGTGTTGGTCGGACAGCCCATGGCTACACCTTC
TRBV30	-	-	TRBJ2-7	CACSYQNSYEQYF	TGTGCCTGCAGCTACCAGAACTCCTACGAGCAGTACTTC
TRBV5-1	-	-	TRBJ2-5	CASSSRETQYF	TGCGCCAGCAGCTCCCGGGAGACCCAGTACTTC
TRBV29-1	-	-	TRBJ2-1	CSVVWSSLEQFF	TGCAGCGTTGTCTGGTCTAGCCTTGAGCAGTTCTTC
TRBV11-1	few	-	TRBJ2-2	CASSFLVGANTGELFF	TGTGCCAGCAGCTTCCTAGTAGGTGCGAACACCGGGGAGCTGTTTTTT
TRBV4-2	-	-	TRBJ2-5	CASSQAQLPGSGETQYF	TGTGCCAGCAGCCAAGCACAGCTGCCGGGGTCGGGGGAGACCCAGTACTTC
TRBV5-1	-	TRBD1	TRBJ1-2	CASSMGQGNGYTF	TGCGCCAGCAGTATGGGACAGGGGAATGGCTACACCTTC
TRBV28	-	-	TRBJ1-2	CASSRTRGYTF	TGTGCCAGCAGTCGCACTCGGGGCTACACCTTC
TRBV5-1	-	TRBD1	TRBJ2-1	CASSLWGTGASNEQFF	TGCGCCAGCAGCTTGTGGGGAACAGGGGCAAGCAATGAGCAGTTCTTC
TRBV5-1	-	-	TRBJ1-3	CASSSDSTGNTIYF	TGCGCCAGCAGCTCGGACAGTACTGGAAACACCATATATTTT
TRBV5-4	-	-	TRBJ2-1	CASSLPNPNEQFF	TGTGCCAGCAGCTTGCCCAATCCCAATGAGCAGTTCTTC
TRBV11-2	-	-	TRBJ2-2	CASSPAGVTGELFF	TGTGCCAGCAGCCCGGCAGGGGTCACCGGGGAGCTGTTTTTT
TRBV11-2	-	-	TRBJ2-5	CASSLVVTVFQETQYF	TGTGCCAGCAGCTTAGTGGTTACAGTTTTCCAAGAGACCCAGTACTTC
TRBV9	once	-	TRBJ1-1	CASSVGVHMNTEAFF	TGTGCCAGCAGCGTAGGCGTACACATGAACACTGAAGCTTTCTTT
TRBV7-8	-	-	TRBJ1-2	CASSLGPDTGKVGGYTF	TGTGCCAGCAGCTTAGGTCCCGATACGGGGAAGGTCGGGGGCTACACCTTC
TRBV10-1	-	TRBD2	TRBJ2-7	CASSESGAGGLREQYF	TGCGCCAGCAGTGAGTCTGGAGCGGGAGGATTACGCGAGCAGTACTTC
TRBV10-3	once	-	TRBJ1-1	CAISDSSGTTEAFF	TGTGCCATCAGTGATTCCTCGGGGACTACTGAAGCTTTCTTT
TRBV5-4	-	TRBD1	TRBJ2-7	CASREGGTGLDEQYF	TGTGCCAGCAGGGAGGGAGGGACAGGGCTCGACGAGCAGTACTTC
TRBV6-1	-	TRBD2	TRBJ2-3	CASKRLADTDTQYF	TGTGCCAGCAAGAGACTAGCGGACACAGATACGCAGTATTTT
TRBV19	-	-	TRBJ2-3	CASNLPPF	TGTGCCAGTAATCTCCCTCCTTTT
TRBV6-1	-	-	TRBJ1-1	CASNDRANTEAFF	TGTGCCAGCAATGACCGGGCGAACACTGAAGCTTTCTTT
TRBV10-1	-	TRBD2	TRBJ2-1	CASSESFGLADNEQFF	TGCGCCAGCAGTGAGTCGTTCGGGCTAGCGGACAATGAGCAGTTCTTC
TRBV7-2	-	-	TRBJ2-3	CASSLGADTQYF	TGTGCCAGCAGCTTAGGGGCGGATACGCAGTATTTT
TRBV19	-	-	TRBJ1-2	CASSTRGESYGYTF	TGTGCCAGTAGTACTCGGGGGGAATCCTATGGCTACACCTTC
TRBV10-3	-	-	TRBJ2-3	CAIEDGSTDTQYF	TGTGCCATCGAGGACGGGAGCACAGATACGCAGTATTTT
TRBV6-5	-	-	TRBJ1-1	CASSYAGWSTEAFF	TGTGCCAGCAGTTACGCGGGGTGGAGCACTGAAGCTTTCTTT
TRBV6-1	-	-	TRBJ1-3	CASSDKGFTGNTIYF	TGTGCCAGCAGTGACAAGGGGTTCACTGGAAACACCATATATTTT
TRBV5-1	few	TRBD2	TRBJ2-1	CASSSGTSGGAYNEQFF	TGCGCCAGCAGCTCCGGGACTAGCGGGGGAGCATACAATGAGCAGTTCTTC
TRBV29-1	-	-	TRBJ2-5	CSVAFVQETQYF	TGCAGCGTGGCTTTTGTCCAAGAGACCCAGTACTTC
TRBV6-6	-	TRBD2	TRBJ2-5	CASSYNRGGETQYF	TGTGCCAGCAGTTATAACCGCGGGGGGGAGACCCAGTACTTC
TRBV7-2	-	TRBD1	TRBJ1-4	CASSSTGGPNEKLFF	TGTGCCAGCAGTTCGACAGGGGGGCCTAATGAAAAACTGTTTTTT
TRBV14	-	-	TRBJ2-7	CASSPGQGRRNEQYF	TGTGCCAGCAGCCCAGGGCAGGGGCGCAGAAACGAGCAGTACTTC